This TCR beta chain emerged from a study of technical replicates of blood from several donors. This table comes from immunoSEQ multiplex PCR, and its TCRdb copy is limited to in-frame clones, with some not included. The data contain almost 65,000 clones, around 88% of them singletons. This CDR3 is 13 amino acids long. V gave up 5 bases and J gave up 10 bases, with 15 bases separating them. Germline V lookup: CDR1 SEHNR, CDR2 FQNEAQ (reference sequence). Sequenced sample: PBMCs. The J gene is TRBJ2-1, the V gene TRBV7-9; D might be TRBD1 (5 bases). This TCR derives from a human donor in good health. Some clones in this sample may be carry-over from other donors' samples. The CDR3 DNA is TGTGCCAGCAGCGGACAAGCCATGGGGGAGCAGTTCTTC. Amino acids: CASSGQAMGEQFF.